This TCR beta chain was retrieved from a study of blood T cell repertoires in COVID-19. The CDR3 consists of 16 residues. Trimming removed 3 bases from V and 0 bases from J; junction bases left unmatched: 7. The germline V gene encodes CDR1 SGHRS and CDR2 YFSETQ. A word on this clone: The sample carries other DNA sequences with the same CDR3.

Produced via immunoSEQ multiplex PCR; TCRdb's table is partial and in-frame only. This repertoire shows 85,000 to 95,000 clones, around nine tenths found once; its top ten account for around 20%. The chain links TRBV5-1 to TRBJ2-7; 9 bases are a match to TRBD1. The material sequenced was peripheral blood. The sequence was obtained from a woman of 80 years or more with acute or convalescent COVID-19. CDR3 bases: TGCGCCAGCAGCTGGGGGCCGGGACAGGGCTCCTACGAGCAGTACTTC. Its protein is CASSWGPGQGSYEQYF.